This TCR beta chain appears in the sequencing data of a study of blood T cell repertoires in COVID-19. Study overall: The United States, Italy and Spain were the sources of the acute and convalescent COVID-19 samples.

The CDR3 totals 15 residues. Trimming cost V 5 bases and J 3 bases, with 13 bases left between them. CDR1 is SGHTA and CDR2 is FQGTGA in the germline V gene. Data came from immunoSEQ multiplex PCR; TCRdb stores just in-frame clones and leaves some out. The data show approximately 210,000 clones, 85% to 90% seen once. The J gene is TRBJ1-4, the V gene TRBV7-3; D is unclear. The clonotype comes from a man between 18 and 35 years old with active or convalescent COVID-19. Source material: peripheral blood. The CDR3 coding sequence is TGTGCCAGCAGCCCCTGGGCCCTTCCTAATGAAAAACTGTTTTTT. Encoded protein: CASSPWALPNEKLFF. The complete variable domain, with remaining parts taken from reference TRBV7-3 and TRBJ1-4, reads GAGVSQTPSNKVTEKGKYVELRCDPISGHTALYWYRQSLGQGPEFLIYFQGTGAADDSGLPNDRFFAVRPEGSVSTLKIQRTERGDSAVYLCASSPWALPNEKLFFGSGTQLSVL.